These T cell receptor beta chains were read from a single sample in a study of CD8 T cells in ankylosing spondylitis. TCRdb redid the calling of the 5' RACE reads with MiXCR, one entry per CDR3 protein. The sample consists of 150,000 or so distinct CDR3 sequences, under 14% of them appearing once. Material: blood, either unsorted or a sorted T cell fraction (not recorded which). The receptors come from a male donor with ankylosing spondylitis or in good health (not recorded which). The CDR3 runs from the conserved cysteine through the conserved F or W. The D gene is left open where the match is weak. Only some rows state a clone size, as once, few, many or a class for expanded clones.

d_call: .; v_call: TRBV6-1; clone_size: medium-sized; j_call: TRBJ1-3; cdr3_aa: CASSETQSGNTIYF; cdr3_nt: TGTGCCAGCAGTGAGACCCAGTCTGGAAACACCATATATTTT
d_call: .; v_call: TRBV29-1; clone_size: many; j_call: TRBJ2-5; cdr3_aa: CSSLGGRKETQYF; cdr3_nt: TGCAGTTCCTTAGGGGGTCGTAAAGAGACCCAGTACTTC
d_call: TRBD1; v_call: TRBV29-1; clone_size: .; j_call: TRBJ1-1; cdr3_aa: CSVTTGGDTEAFF; cdr3_nt: TGCAGCGTTACGACAGGGGGTGACACTGAAGCTTTCTTT
d_call: .; v_call: TRBV20-1; clone_size: many; j_call: TRBJ1-5; cdr3_aa: CSASLGGVNQPQHF; cdr3_nt: TGCAGTGCTAGTCTGGGAGGCGTTAATCAGCCCCAGCATTTT
d_call: .; v_call: TRBV6-5; clone_size: many; j_call: TRBJ2-5; cdr3_aa: CASSHQQGMETQYF; cdr3_nt: TGTGCCAGCAGTCACCAACAGGGAATGGAGACCCAGTACTTC
d_call: .; v_call: TRBV7-9; clone_size: few; j_call: TRBJ2-2; cdr3_aa: CASKESTRGDTGELFF; cdr3_nt: TGTGCCAGCAAGGAAAGCACGAGGGGGGACACCGGGGAGCTGTTTTTT
d_call: .; v_call: TRBV20-1; clone_size: .; j_call: TRBJ2-7; cdr3_aa: CSAPRGLHEQYF; cdr3_nt: TGCAGTGCGCCCCGGGGTCTACACGAGCAGTACTTC
d_call: .; v_call: TRBV5-5; clone_size: many; j_call: TRBJ1-5; cdr3_aa: CASSLVRSSNQPQHF; cdr3_nt: TGTGCCAGCAGCTTGGTACGCTCGAGCAATCAGCCCCAGCATTTT
d_call: .; v_call: TRBV21-1; clone_size: many; j_call: TRBJ2-1; cdr3_aa: CASSRDGVREDNEQFF; cdr3_nt: TGTGCCAGCAGCAGGGACGGGGTAAGAGAAGACAATGAGCAGTTCTTC
d_call: TRBD2; v_call: TRBV5-1; clone_size: many; j_call: TRBJ2-1; cdr3_aa: CASSFSSGDYNEQFF; cdr3_nt: TGCGCCAGCAGCTTTAGTAGCGGGGACTACAATGAGCAGTTCTTC
d_call: TRBD2; v_call: TRBV13; clone_size: many; j_call: TRBJ2-1; cdr3_aa: CASSLGSGGRYNEQFF; cdr3_nt: TGTGCCAGCAGCTTAGGTAGCGGGGGGCGGTACAATGAGCAGTTCTTC
d_call: .; v_call: TRBV7-9; clone_size: once; j_call: TRBJ2-3; cdr3_aa: CASSKPTRGSTDTQYF; cdr3_nt: TGTGCCAGCAGTAAACCCACCAGGGGTAGCACAGATACGCAGTATTTT
d_call: .; v_call: TRBV20-1; clone_size: few; j_call: TRBJ1-1; cdr3_aa: CSAPGTPNTEAFF; cdr3_nt: TGCAGTGCACCCGGGACACCGAACACTGAAGCTTTCTTT
d_call: .; v_call: TRBV14; clone_size: few; j_call: TRBJ2-6; cdr3_aa: CASSQINRFSGANVLTF; cdr3_nt: TGTGCCAGCAGCCAAATTAACAGATTCTCTGGGGCCAACGTCCTGACTTTC
d_call: .; v_call: TRBV11-2; clone_size: .; j_call: TRBJ2-3; cdr3_aa: CTSSITGLAESTQYF; cdr3_nt: TGTACCAGCAGCATCACAGGGCTAGCGGAGAGCACGCAGTATTTT
d_call: .; v_call: TRBV5-6; clone_size: many; j_call: TRBJ2-7; cdr3_aa: CASSLARGVPPIYEQYF; cdr3_nt: TGTGCCAGCAGCTTGGCCAGGGGTGTCCCCCCTATCTACGAGCAGTACTTC
d_call: .; v_call: TRBV20-1; clone_size: .; j_call: TRBJ2-7; cdr3_aa: CSATPPSGGLGSYEQYF; cdr3_nt: TGCAGTGCTACTCCGCCCTCCGGGGGTTTGGGCTCCTACGAGCAGTACTTC
d_call: .; v_call: TRBV12-3/TRBV12-4; clone_size: many; j_call: TRBJ2-1; cdr3_aa: CASSFSGADEQFF; cdr3_nt: TGTGCCAGCAGTTTCTCAGGGGCGGATGAGCAGTTCTTC
d_call: TRBD1; v_call: TRBV7-2; clone_size: few; j_call: TRBJ1-5; cdr3_aa: CASSSTGTGSQPQHF; cdr3_nt: TGTGCCAGCAGCTCGACGGGGACAGGGAGTCAGCCCCAGCATTTT
d_call: TRBD1; v_call: TRBV20-1; clone_size: many; j_call: TRBJ1-3; cdr3_aa: CSAREGTGPSGNTIYF; cdr3_nt: TGCAGTGCCCGGGAGGGGACAGGACCCTCTGGAAACACCATATATTTT
d_call: .; v_call: TRBV9; clone_size: many; j_call: TRBJ1-2; cdr3_aa: CASSVAGATPYGYTF; cdr3_nt: TGTGCCAGCAGCGTAGCAGGGGCCACTCCCTATGGCTACACCTTC
d_call: TRBD1; v_call: TRBV20-1; clone_size: many; j_call: TRBJ2-5; cdr3_aa: CSAETGWDETQYF; cdr3_nt: TGCAGTGCCGAGACAGGGTGGGACGAGACCCAGTACTTC
d_call: TRBD1; v_call: TRBV7-9; clone_size: few; j_call: TRBJ2-7; cdr3_aa: CASSLERGRGLSYEQYF; cdr3_nt: TGTGCCAGCAGCTTAGAAAGGGGCAGGGGGCTTTCCTACGAGCAGTACTTC
d_call: .; v_call: TRBV6-5; clone_size: .; j_call: TRBJ1-6; cdr3_aa: CASSYVGNNSPLHF; cdr3_nt: TGTGCCAGCAGCTACGTGGGGAATAATTCACCCCTCCACTTT
d_call: .; v_call: TRBV5-1; clone_size: many; j_call: TRBJ1-1; cdr3_aa: CASSLYLGRLNTEAFF; cdr3_nt: TGCGCCAGCAGCTTATACCTGGGACGGCTGAACACTGAAGCTTTCTTT
d_call: .; v_call: TRBV20-1; clone_size: many; j_call: TRBJ2-7; cdr3_aa: CSAPGLGEQYF; cdr3_nt: TGCAGTGCACCGGGACTCGGCGAGCAGTACTTC
d_call: .; v_call: TRBV20-1; clone_size: many; j_call: TRBJ2-3; cdr3_aa: CSARDEASWDTQYF; cdr3_nt: TGCAGTGCTAGAGATGAGGCTAGCTGGGATACGCAGTATTTT
d_call: TRBD2; v_call: TRBV4-1; clone_size: .; j_call: TRBJ2-3; cdr3_aa: CASSQAGGEDTQYF; cdr3_nt: TGCGCCAGCAGCCAAGCTGGGGGGGAAGATACGCAGTATTTT
d_call: .; v_call: TRBV25-1; clone_size: few; j_call: TRBJ1-6; cdr3_aa: CASRGQGNNSPLHF; cdr3_nt: TGTGCCAGCAGGGGCCAGGGAAACAATTCACCCCTCCACTTT
d_call: .; v_call: TRBV27; clone_size: many; j_call: TRBJ2-7; cdr3_aa: CASSIGPGEQYF; cdr3_nt: TGTGCCAGCAGTATTGGTCCAGGGGAGCAGTACTTC
d_call: TRBD2; v_call: TRBV24-1; clone_size: .; j_call: TRBJ2-3; cdr3_aa: CATSDLPGTSGGARDTQYF; cdr3_nt: TGTGCCACCAGTGATTTGCCCGGGACTAGCGGGGGGGCCAGAGATACGCAGTATTTT
d_call: .; v_call: TRBV27; clone_size: many; j_call: TRBJ2-3; cdr3_aa: CASSYSGATDTQYF; cdr3_nt: TGTGCCAGCAGTTACTCGGGGGCCACAGATACGCAGTATTTT
d_call: .; v_call: TRBV12-3/TRBV12-4; clone_size: many; j_call: TRBJ1-2; cdr3_aa: CASSPKDYGYTF; cdr3_nt: TGTGCCAGCAGTCCGAAGGACTATGGCTACACCTTC
d_call: TRBD1; v_call: TRBV18; clone_size: many; j_call: TRBJ1-1; cdr3_aa: CASSSYRGMNTEAFF; cdr3_nt: TGTGCCAGCTCGTCTTACAGGGGGATGAACACTGAAGCTTTCTTT
d_call: .; v_call: TRBV5-1; clone_size: few; j_call: TRBJ2-1; cdr3_aa: CASSQNGLRRNNEQFF; cdr3_nt: TGCGCCAGCAGCCAGAATGGTTTAAGGAGGAACAATGAGCAGTTCTTC
d_call: TRBD2; v_call: TRBV7-8; clone_size: many; j_call: TRBJ2-3; cdr3_aa: CASSPPAGPSTDTQYF; cdr3_nt: TGTGCCAGCAGCCCCCCAGCGGGGCCTAGCACAGATACGCAGTATTTT
d_call: TRBD2; v_call: TRBV20-1; clone_size: many; j_call: TRBJ2-3; cdr3_aa: CSAPGEREADTQYF; cdr3_nt: TGCAGTGCTCCTGGGGAGCGGGAGGCAGATACGCAGTATTTT
d_call: .; v_call: TRBV12-3/TRBV12-4; clone_size: few; j_call: TRBJ1-1; cdr3_aa: CASSLQVNTEAFF; cdr3_nt: TGTGCCAGCAGTTTACAAGTGAACACTGAAGCTTTCTTT
d_call: .; v_call: TRBV5-1; clone_size: many; j_call: TRBJ1-1; cdr3_aa: CASSLGSGNTEAFF; cdr3_nt: TGCGCCAGCAGCTTGGGATCGGGGAACACTGAAGCTTTCTTT
d_call: .; v_call: TRBV30; clone_size: many; j_call: TRBJ2-7; cdr3_aa: CAWSLAATYEQYF; cdr3_nt: TGTGCCTGGAGTTTAGCGGCGACCTACGAGCAGTACTTC
d_call: .; v_call: TRBV7-9; clone_size: few; j_call: TRBJ2-7; cdr3_aa: CASIGSYEQYF; cdr3_nt: TGTGCCAGCATCGGGTCCTACGAGCAGTACTTC
d_call: .; v_call: TRBV10-3; clone_size: many; j_call: TRBJ2-7; cdr3_aa: CAISESGEGYEQYF; cdr3_nt: TGTGCCATCAGTGAGTCGGGGGAAGGATACGAGCAGTACTTC
d_call: .; v_call: TRBV7-2; clone_size: .; j_call: TRBJ1-1; cdr3_aa: CASSLAGGYNTEAFF; cdr3_nt: TGTGCCAGCAGCTTAGCCGGGGGCTACAACACTGAAGCTTTCTTT
d_call: .; v_call: TRBV15; clone_size: .; j_call: TRBJ1-2; cdr3_aa: CATSRDQGGSDYGYTF; cdr3_nt: TGTGCCACCAGCAGAGACCAGGGCGGTTCGGACTATGGCTACACCTTC
d_call: .; v_call: TRBV6-2/TRBV6-3; clone_size: few; j_call: TRBJ2-3; cdr3_aa: CASNLLNRAYARDTQYF; cdr3_nt: TGTGCCAGCAACCTCCTCAACAGAGCATACGCACGGGATACGCAGTATTTT
d_call: .; v_call: TRBV24-1; clone_size: many; j_call: TRBJ2-2; cdr3_aa: CATSEASSPNTGELFF; cdr3_nt: TGTGCCACCAGTGAAGCGTCCTCTCCCAACACCGGGGAGCTGTTTTTT
d_call: TRBD1; v_call: TRBV5-1; clone_size: many; j_call: TRBJ2-2; cdr3_aa: CASSLVSGQGNTGELFF; cdr3_nt: TGCGCCAGCAGCTTGGTATCCGGACAGGGCAACACCGGGGAGCTGTTTTTT
d_call: TRBD2; v_call: TRBV6-1; clone_size: many; j_call: TRBJ2-7; cdr3_aa: CASSETSGLIISYEQYF; cdr3_nt: TGTGCCAGCAGTGAAACTAGCGGGTTGATTATATCCTACGAGCAGTACTTC
d_call: .; v_call: TRBV29-1; clone_size: many; j_call: TRBJ2-1; cdr3_aa: CSVEGGSDEQFF; cdr3_nt: TGCAGCGTCGAAGGGGGTTCGGATGAGCAGTTCTTC
d_call: .; v_call: TRBV5-1; clone_size: many; j_call: TRBJ1-1; cdr3_aa: CASSLGTLNTEAFF; cdr3_nt: TGCGCCAGCAGCTTGGGGACCCTGAACACTGAAGCTTTCTTT
d_call: TRBD1; v_call: TRBV5-1; clone_size: few; j_call: TRBJ1-1; cdr3_aa: CASSLGTGKVSTEAFF; cdr3_nt: TGCGCCAGCAGCTTGGGGACAGGGAAAGTCTCCACTGAAGCTTTCTTT
d_call: TRBD1; v_call: TRBV3-1; clone_size: many; j_call: TRBJ1-1; cdr3_aa: CASSHGDREAFF; cdr3_nt: TGTGCCAGCAGCCACGGGGACAGGGAAGCTTTCTTT
d_call: TRBD1; v_call: TRBV6-4; clone_size: many; j_call: TRBJ2-3; cdr3_aa: CASSGDRGTDTQYF; cdr3_nt: TGTGCCAGCAGTGGGGACAGGGGCACAGATACGCAGTATTTT
d_call: .; v_call: TRBV3-1; clone_size: few; j_call: TRBJ2-1; cdr3_aa: CASSQVRLDEQFF; cdr3_nt: TGTGCCAGCAGCCAAGTGAGATTAGATGAGCAGTTCTTC
d_call: .; v_call: TRBV20-1; clone_size: many; j_call: TRBJ1-3; cdr3_aa: CSAFDNRGNTIYF; cdr3_nt: TGCAGTGCTTTCGATAACAGGGGAAACACCATATATTTT
d_call: .; v_call: TRBV20-1; clone_size: many; j_call: TRBJ2-7; cdr3_aa: CSARGGEAGVLYEQYF; cdr3_nt: TGCAGTGCTAGAGGGGGTGAGGCAGGAGTCTTGTACGAGCAGTACTTC